The rows below give T cell receptor beta chains drawn from one sample of a study of Ad26.COV2.S vaccination and SARS-CoV-2 variants. Using immunoSEQ multiplex PCR, the repertoire was profiled, and TCRdb retains in-frame clones only, with some absent. The sample has some 350,000 clones; more than 75% are singletons. The sample in question was peripheral blood, obtained in a trial of Ad26.COV2.S vaccine versus placebo. These receptors were obtained from a person between 18 and 59 years old who received the Ad26.COV2.S COVID-19 vaccine or a placebo. The CDR3 runs from the conserved cysteine through the conserved F or W. The D gene is left open where the match is weak. Where a row states a size, it is once, few, many or the class of an expanded clone; other rows omit it.

V gene,clone size,D gene,J gene,CDR3 DNA,CDR3 protein
TRBV6-5,-,TRBD1,TRBJ1-3,TGTGCCAGCAGTCAGAGACAGGGATACGGAAACACCATATATTTT,CASSQRQGYGNTIYF
TRBV27,once,-,TRBJ2-2,TGTGCCAGCAGCCAATCCGGGGAGCTGTTTTTT,CASSQSGELFF
TRBV5-4,once,-,TRBJ2-1,TGTGCCAGCAGTTCCCGACTAGGGGGCTATGAGCAGTTCTTC,CASSSRLGGYEQFF
TRBV3-1/TRBV3-2,few,-,TRBJ2-7,TGTGCCAGCAGCCAAGGCGGGGAAAAACTCTTC,CASSQGGEKLF
TRBV3-1/TRBV3-2,-,-,TRBJ2-2,TGTGCCAGCAGCCAATGGAGTCGTGGGGACACCGGGGAGCTGTTTTTT,CASSQWSRGDTGELFF
TRBV6-1,-,-,TRBJ2-1,TGTGCCAGCAGTGAAGCTCAGTCCCTTGAGCAGTTCTTC,CASSEAQSLEQFF
TRBV4-1,-,-,TRBJ2-3,TGCGCCAGCAGCCAAATAGGGGTGGGCACAGATACGCAGTATTTT,CASSQIGVGTDTQYF
TRBV30,once,-,TRBJ2-1,TGTGCCTGGTCAAAGAGCGCTGAGCAGTTCTTC,CAWSKSAEQFF
TRBV4-1,-,-,TRBJ1-2,TGCGCCAGCAGCCCTCAGGTCCCACTTGGCTACACCTTC,CASSPQVPLGYTF
TRBV4-3,-,-,TRBJ2-7,TGCGCCAGCAGCCAAGAACGCGAACGGGACCAGTACTTC,CASSQERERDQYF
TRBV20-1,once,-,TRBJ1-5,TGCAGTGCTAGTGGGGGGGTAGGGCCCCAGCATTTT,CSASGGVGPQHF
TRBV4-1,-,TRBD2,TRBJ2-2,TGCGCCAGCAGCACCGGGACTAGCGGGATTTCGGGCACCGGGGAGCTGTTTTTT,CASSTGTSGISGTGELFF
TRBV9,few,-,TRBJ1-1,TGTGCCAGCAGCAACGGGGCGGACACTGAAGCTTTCTTT,CASSNGADTEAFF
TRBV5-4,few,TRBD1,TRBJ1-2,TGTGCCAGCAGCCCGGACAGGGACTATGGCTACACCTTC,CASSPDRDYGYTF
TRBV12-3/TRBV12-4,-,-,TRBJ1-3,TGTGCCAGCTTAGAAACGGGGGGGGACACCATATATTTT,CASLETGGDTIYF
TRBV5-4,-,TRBD1,TRBJ1-1,TGTGCCAGCAGCCGCGGGGACAGGGACACTGAAGCTTTCTTT,CASSRGDRDTEAFF
TRBV4-3,-,-,TRBJ2-3,TGCGCCAGCAGCCAAGATTTATCGGGAGCGTTAGATACGCAGTATTTT,CASSQDLSGALDTQYF
TRBV9,-,TRBD2,TRBJ2-1,TGTGCCAGCAGCACTAGCGGGGGATACTACAATGAGCAGTTCTTC,CASSTSGGYYNEQFF
TRBV7-9,-,-,TRBJ1-2,TGTGCCAGCAGCTTAGCGGGGGGACGGCGTCGGGATGGCTACACCTTC,CASSLAGGRRRDGYTF
TRBV15,-,-,TRBJ1-4,TGTGCCACCAGCAGAGCCCGGGGATGGGGTGCAACTAATGAAAAACTGTTTTTT,CATSRARGWGATNEKLFF
TRBV2,-,-,TRBJ1-5,TGTGCCAGCAGTGAAGACCAGACGGGGGGTCAGCCCCAGCATTTT,CASSEDQTGGQPQHF
TRBV10-3,once,TRBD1,TRBJ1-1,TGTGCCATCAGAGGACAGGGGTACACTGAAGCTTTCTTT,CAIRGQGYTEAFF
TRBV11-2,-,-,TRBJ2-1,TGTGCCAGCAGCTTAGATCTGGCCAGGTTAGGCAATGAGCAGTTCTTC,CASSLDLARLGNEQFF
TRBV6-5,-,-,TRBJ2-3,TGTGCCAGCAGTTACTCGCCGAGCACAGATACGCAGTATTTT,CASSYSPSTDTQYF
TRBV21-1,-,-,TRBJ2-4,TGTGCCAGCTCTATTCTAAGGGACAGAAAAAACATTCAGTACTTC,CASSILRDRKNIQYF
TRBV2,-,-,TRBJ2-3,TGTGCCAGCAGTGGGGAGCGGGTTAGCACAGATACGCAGTATTTT,CASSGERVSTDTQYF
TRBV11-2,-,-,TRBJ2-7,TGTGCCAGCAGCTTAGACAGGGTTTACGACGAGCAGTACTTC,CASSLDRVYDEQYF